The 21 T cell receptor beta chains listed next were all sequenced from one sample in a study of blood T cell repertoires in COVID-19. Using immunoSEQ multiplex PCR, the repertoire was profiled, and TCRdb retains in-frame clones only, with some absent. The sample contains 350,000 to 400,000 clones, less than 90% of which appear only once. Sequencing used peripheral blood. The origin of the receptors is a woman between 55 and 75 years old with COVID-19, enrolled during active disease.

The chain recombines TRBV19 with TRBJ1-6; 9 bases align to TRBD1. V lost 7 bases, J lost 5 bases, and 6 bases stayed unmatched. CDR3 size: 15 residues. The germline V gene encodes CDR1 LNHDA and CDR2 SQIVND (reference sequence). Here the CDR3 reads CASTWRTGDNSPLHF. Here the CDR3 DNA reads TGTGCCAGTACCTGGCGGACAGGGGATAATTCACCCCTCCACTTT.

This clone was recorded once. The rearrangement joins TRBV14 to TRBJ2-7, with D possibly being TRBD2 (7 bases). CDR1 and CDR2 (germline): SGHDN, FVKESK. The CDR3 totals 15 residues. V lost 3 bases and J lost 3, with 15 bases in between. Written as DNA, the CDR3 is TGTGCCAGCAGCCAGGACCCGGGGGGCCACTACGAGCAGTACTTC. Its protein is CASSQDPGGHYEQYF.

This chain links TRBV30 with TRBJ2-3, with a weak D call TRBD2 (5 bases). V was pared by 0 bases and J by 3 bases, with 25 bases between. The CDR3 covers 19 residues. The germline gives CDR1 GTSNPN, CDR2 SVGIG (reference sequence). The CDR3 DNA sequence: TGTGCCTGGAGTGTAACTGCTCTCGAGGGATTTAGCGAGACAGATACGCAGTATTTT. Translated, it gives CAWSVTALEGFSETDTQYF.

This chain uses TRBV19 with TRBJ1-1; D remains ambiguous. Per germline, CDR1 LNHDA and CDR2 SQIVND (reference sequence). Trimming cost V 2 bases and J 8 bases, with 6 bases left between them. This CDR3 has 11 amino acids. CDR3 residues: CASSIFREAFF. The DNA for the CDR3 is TGTGCCAGTAGTATATTCAGGGAAGCTTTCTTT.

The J gene is TRBJ1-1, the V gene TRBV10-3, with 8 bases identical to TRBD1. Germline values: CDR1 ENHRY, CDR2 SYGVKD. This CDR3 has 14 amino acids. V lost 8 bases and J lost 5; bases outside the gene matches: 10. This CDR3 is CAIGAGQGGTEAFF. The CDR3 region has the DNA TGTGCCATCGGAGCCGGACAGGGAGGAACTGAAGCTTTCTTT.

The chain employs TRBV3-1 (or the pseudogene TRBV3-2) and TRBJ2-5; possibly TRBD2 for D (6 bases). The V gene's germline CDR1 is LGHDT and CDR2 YNNKEL (reference sequence). The CDR3 spans 16 residues. V was shortened by 1 base and J by 0 bases, with 12 bases between the two germline ends. The CDR3 is CASSQGGGVDQETQYF. As DNA, the CDR3 is TGTGCCAGCAGCCAAGGAGGCGGGGTAGACCAAGAGACCCAGTACTTC.

As regards this clone: An end of the junction does not agree with germline; a read error may underlie this. The DNA for the CDR3 is TGTGCCAGCAGCCTAGCCCTGACAGGGCAAGGCTACACCTTC. Translated, it gives CASSLALTGQGYTF. This chain joins TRBV7-9 and TRBJ1-2; the match to TRBD1 covers 7 bases. The CDR3 extends over 14 amino acids. CDR1 SEHNR and CDR2 FQNEAQ come from the germline V gene (reference sequence).

This clone has a single count. This chain links TRBV2 with TRBJ1-3; TRBD1 matches 10 bases. The CDR3 is 15 residues long. Germline trimming cut 4 bases from V and 2 bases from J; bases unmatched to any gene: 2. Looked up from germline, CDR1 is SNHLY and CDR2 is FYNNEI. Here the CDR3 DNA reads TGTGCCAGCAGTGGACAGGGGGCGCCTGGAAACACCATATATTTT. Translating gives CASSGQGAPGNTIYF. The whole variable domain, filled in from reference TRBV2 and TRBJ1-3, reads EPEVTQTPSHQVTQMGQEVILRCVPISNHLYFYWYRQILGQKVEFLVSFYNNEISEKSEIFDDQFSVERPDGSNFTLKIRSTKLEDSAMYFCASSGQGAPGNTIYFGEGSWLTVV.

This clone was picked up a small number of times. J is TRBJ2-3 and V is TRBV29-1; perhaps TRBD2 as D (5 bases). The CDR3 runs 14 residues. With 1 base removed from V and 8 bases from J, the gap between germline ends came to 16 bases. Looked up from germline, CDR1 is SQVTM and CDR2 is ANQGSEA. Here the CDR3 reads CSVEALVEFGTQYF. The CDR3 coding sequence is TGCAGCGTTGAAGCACTAGTAGAATTTGGTACGCAGTATTTT.

The CDR3 protein is CASSSTGPAYGYTF. The CDR3 DNA reads as TGTGCCAGCAGCTCAACAGGACCGGCCTATGGCTACACCTTC. J is TRBJ1-2 and V is TRBV7-2; tentatively, D is TRBD1 (5 bases). Germline V gene data show CDR1 as SGHTA and CDR2 as FQGNSA. V lost 4 bases to trimming and J lost 4 bases, with 13 bases between them. This CDR3 is built from 14 residues.

This rearrangement joins TRBV4-3 to TRBJ1-2; 9 nucleotides agree with TRBD1. Germline V gene sequence: CDR1 LGHNA, CDR2 YSLEER. The CDR3 has 15 residues. Trimming took 3 bases from V and 5 from J; bases not matched to a gene: 7. CDR3 nucleotides: TGCGCCAGCAGCCACGGACAGGGGAGAAGGTATGGCTACACCTTC. Protein sequence: CASSHGQGRRYGYTF.

The chain uses TRBV9 and TRBJ2-2; possible D gene TRBD2, 6 bases. Per the germline V gene, CDR1 is SGDLS and CDR2 is YYNGEE. V lost 3 bases and J lost 5, with 17 bases in between. The CDR3 is 16 amino acids. CDR3 DNA: TGTGCCAGCAGCGGTTCCGGGACTCCCCTTACCGGGGAGCTGTTTTTT. Translating it yields CASSGSGTPLTGELFF.

V is TRBV19 and J is TRBJ1-1; weak D call: TRBD1 (5 bases). The CDR3 runs to 15 residues. The V gene's germline CDR1 is LNHDA and CDR2 SQIVND (reference sequence). Trimming removed 6 bases at V and 0 bases at J, with 14 bases between. This CDR3 is CASRAKTAMNTEAFF. CDR3 nucleotides: TGTGCCAGTAGGGCTAAGACAGCCATGAACACTGAAGCTTTCTTT.

Here the CDR3 DNA reads TGTGCCAGCAGCGCCTGGGGGGTTCTAGGGAGCACCGGGGAGCTGTTTTTT. This sequence encodes CASSAWGVLGSTGELFF. This rearrangement joins TRBV9 to TRBJ2-2; TRBD2 might be the D (6 bases). The CDR3 runs to 17 residues. Deletions cut 3 bases from V and 4 bases from J, with 19 bases between. Looked up from germline, CDR1 is SGDLS and CDR2 is YYNGEE.

The chain carries TRBV7-9 and TRBJ2-7; 7 bases fit TRBD1. Unmatched junction bases numbered 0, after V lost 2 bases and J lost 2 bases. The CDR3 loop spans 13 amino acids. Looked up from germline, CDR1 is SEHNR and CDR2 is FQNEAQ (reference sequence). The CDR3 protein is CASSLQGAYEQYF. The CDR3 DNA is TGTGCCAGCAGCTTACAGGGGGCCTACGAGCAGTACTTC.

This chain connects TRBV11-2 to TRBJ2-1, with 8 positions matching TRBD2. CDR1 SGHAT and CDR2 FQNNGV come from the germline V gene. V was clipped by 4 bases and J by 8 bases; unmatched bases: 10. The CDR3 is 15 residues long. CDR3 sequence: CASSSSGGRVYEQFF. CDR3 DNA sequence: TGTGCCAGCAGCTCGTCGGGGGGGCGCGTGTATGAGCAGTTCTTC. Using reference TRBV11-2 and TRBJ2-1 for the parts outside the CDR3, the full variable domain is EAGVAQSPRYKIIEKRQSVAFWCNPISGHATLYWYQQILGQGPKLLIQFQNNGVVDDSQLPKDRFSAERLKGVDSTLKIQPAKLEDSAVYLCASSSSGGRVYEQFFGPGTRLTVL.

The chain combines TRBV7-9 with TRBJ2-1; 12 bases align to TRBD2. Looked up from germline, CDR1 is SEHNR and CDR2 is FQNEAQ (reference sequence). J was trimmed by 6 bases and V by 7 bases; bases with no gene match: 13. The CDR3 is 17 residues long. The CDR3 spells CASILSGLAGQINEQFF. The CDR3 DNA sequence: TGTGCCAGCATCCTCTCCGGACTAGCGGGACAAATCAATGAGCAGTTCTTC.

To note about this clone: Different DNA sequences within this sample yield the same CDR3. The chain is built from TRBV14 and TRBJ1-3, with 7 nucleotides matching TRBD1. Germline CDR1 SGHDN, CDR2 FVKESK. The CDR3 is 14 residues long. V lost 3 bases, J lost 1 base, and 0 bases stayed unmatched. CDR3 region: CASSQTGSGNTIYF. DNA of the CDR3: TGTGCCAGCAGCCAGACAGGGTCTGGAAACACCATATATTTT.

This sequence joins TRBV11-3 and TRBJ2-7; D call uncertain. From germline, CDR1 is SGHNT and CDR2 YENEEA. Between the trimmed V and J ends, which lost 1 base and 12 bases, there was a span of 13 bases. The CDR3 spans 12 residues. The CDR3 loop is CASSLGPSLLYF. CDR3 nucleotides: TGTGCCAGCAGCTTAGGGCCTTCTCTTCTGTACTTC.

V usage is TRBV5-6 and J usage is TRBJ1-2; TRBD1 agrees at 10 bases. V lost 2 bases to trimming and J lost 8 bases; unmatched junction nucleotides: 6. The CDR3 loop spans 14 amino acids. Germline V CDR1 and CDR2: SGHDT, YYEEEE. The CDR3, as DNA: TGTGCCAGCAGCTTACCACCGGGACAGGGGGGCTACACCTTC. It encodes CASSLPPGQGGYTF.

This clone was counted once. This chain links TRBV11-3 with TRBJ2-7; 8 bases map to TRBD2. The V gene end was trimmed by 4 bases and the J gene end by 8 bases; junction bases not matched to a gene: 13. CDR3 length: 15 amino acids. CDR1 SGHNT and CDR2 YENEEA come from the germline V gene. Written as DNA, the CDR3 is TGTGCCAGCAGCTCCCTCGTCAGCGGGGGTTTCAAGCAGTACTTC. Residues: CASSSLVSGGFKQYF.